This T cell receptor beta chain was retrieved from a study of blood T cells in healthy people across ages. Study conclusions and caveats: Both higher diversity and more naive CD4+ cells marked long-lived donors when set against aged donors. Strong correlation was found linking TCR beta diversity to naive T cell percentage.

The CDR3 totals 14 residues. From germline, CDR1 is SGHTA and CDR2 FQGNSA. V shed 5 bases and J shed 3 bases, with 14 bases lying between them. This clonotype occurred a few times. Antigen: not known. With a J-beta primer mix and a sample-barcoded 5' primer, a second PCR ran about 6 to 11 cycles. Tagging of each cDNA molecule was performed by a template-switch adaptor with 12 random nucleotides. TCRdb reanalysed the 5' RACE reads using MiXCR and keeps one entry per CDR3 protein. Found here are about 1.8 million distinct CDR3 sequences, approximately 50% of them singletons; the top ten hold more than 2%.

V gene TRBV7-2 combines with J gene TRBJ2-7; tentatively, D is TRBD2 (6 bases). Input material: blood. This sequence originates from a woman in her 40s in good health. CDR3 in DNA: TGTGCCAGCAGCCCGAGCTGGGGGGACTACGAGCAGTACTTC. Translation gives CASSPSWGDYEQYF.